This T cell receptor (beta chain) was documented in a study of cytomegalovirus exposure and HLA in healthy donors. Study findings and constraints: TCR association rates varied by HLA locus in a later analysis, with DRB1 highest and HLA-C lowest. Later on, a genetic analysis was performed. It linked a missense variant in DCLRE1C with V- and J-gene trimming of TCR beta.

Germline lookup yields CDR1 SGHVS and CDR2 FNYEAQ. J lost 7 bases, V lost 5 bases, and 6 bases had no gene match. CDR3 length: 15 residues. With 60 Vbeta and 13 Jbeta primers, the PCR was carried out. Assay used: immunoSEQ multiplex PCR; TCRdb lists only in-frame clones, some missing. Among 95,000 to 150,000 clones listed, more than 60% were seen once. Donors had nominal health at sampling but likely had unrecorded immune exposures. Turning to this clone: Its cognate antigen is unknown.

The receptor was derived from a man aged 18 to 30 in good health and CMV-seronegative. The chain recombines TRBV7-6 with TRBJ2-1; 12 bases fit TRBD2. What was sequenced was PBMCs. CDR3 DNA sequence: TGTGCCAGCAGCCCCGCTAGCGGGAGGGCGAATGAGCAGTTCTTC. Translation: CASSPASGRANEQFF.